The next 10 T cell receptor beta chains were all read from a single sample in a study of response to subunit inactivated influenza vaccine. MiXCR was run by TCRdb on the RT-PCR reads, yielding one entry per CDR3 protein. The repertoire holds about 650,000 distinct CDR3 sequences, with 13% to 15% as singletons. Source: PBMCs from blood, taken 14 to 15 days before vaccination. The receptors come from a man aged 50-60 years who received an inactivated influenza vaccine.

The chain couples TRBV6-1 to TRBJ1-1; 9 bases align to TRBD1. The J segment lost 4 bases and the V segment lost 2 bases, leaving 2 bases of the junction unmatched. This CDR3 has 14 residues. Germline V gives CDR1 MNHNS, CDR2 SASEGT. CDR3 loop: CASSERTGVTEAFF. The CDR3 DNA reads as TGTGCCAGCAGTGAACGGACAGGGGTCACTGAAGCTTTCTTT.

Many counts were recorded for this clonotype. The chain carries TRBV5-1 and TRBJ2-4, with no clear D. CDR3 size: 15 residues. V was shortened by 5 bases and J by 5 bases, with 17 bases between the two germline ends. The germline V gene encodes CDR1 SGHRS and CDR2 YFSETQ. CDR3 protein: CASRTDVALENIQYF. The CDR3 DNA sequence: TGCGCCAGCAGAACCGACGTCGCGCTTGAAAACATTCAGTACTTC.

J is TRBJ2-5 and V is TRBV2; no definite D call. This CDR3 region has 11 residues. The V end lost 6 bases, the J end lost 5 bases, and 7 bases lay between the germline ends. CDR1 and CDR2 from the germline V gene are SNHLY and FYNNEI. In nucleotides, the CDR3 is TGTGCCAGCAGAGGGATTGAGACCCAGTACTTC. Translating it yields CASRGIETQYF.

This clonotype appeared a few times. This rearrangement joins TRBV28 to TRBJ2-7; D remains ambiguous. Germline CDR1 reads MDHEN; CDR2 reads SYDVKM. The CDR3 has 13 residues. Trimming cost V 2 bases and J 6 bases, with 11 bases left between them. CDR3 DNA sequence: TGTGCCAGCAGTTTAGTCACTCCCGGCGAGCAGTACTTC. Its translation: CASSLVTPGEQYF.

V gene TRBV12-3 or TRBV12-4 combines with J gene TRBJ2-1, with 9 bases identical to TRBD1. This CDR3 contains 15 residues. Trimming removed 3 bases from V and 10 bases from J; junction bases left unmatched: 10. In DNA, the CDR3 is TGTGCCAGCAGTTTCATGGGGACAGGGTTCTTCGAGCAGTTCTTC. Its protein is CASSFMGTGFFEQFF.

This clonotype has only a few counts. V and J are TRBV12-3 or TRBV12-4 and TRBJ2-1, with TRBD1 identical over 7 bases. The ends lost 3 bases at V and 9 bases at J; junction bases unmatched: 8. This CDR3 region has 14 residues. The CDR3 bases are TGTGCCAGCAGTTTTTGGCAGGGGGTGGGTGAGCAGTTCTTC. This codes for CASSFWQGVGEQFF.

This clonotype showed up just a few times. Here the CDR3 DNA reads TGTGCCAGCAGTCCGACAGGGCCTGGAAACACCATATATTTT. Its protein product is CASSPTGPGNTIYF. This chain joins TRBV7-2 and TRBJ1-3; 7 bases align to TRBD1. CDR3 length: 14 amino acids. The J segment lost 2 bases and the V segment lost 6 bases, leaving 4 bases of the junction unmatched. CDR1 is SGHTA and CDR2 is FQGNSA in the germline V gene.

With respect to this clonotype: The junction shows a germline mismatch at one end, possibly a read error. The V gene is TRBV12-3 or TRBV12-4, the J gene TRBJ1-2; 8 bases are shared with TRBD1. The CDR3 is 14 residues long. The CDR3 loop is CASSLAGGRSGDTF. The CDR3 DNA reads as TGTGCCAGCAGTTTGGCAGGGGGCCGGTCTGGCGACACCTTC.

The chain joins TRBV18 to TRBJ1-2, with D tentatively TRBD1 (5 bases). The CDR3 has 15 residues. V lost 3 bases, J lost 6 bases, and 17 bases lay in between. The germline gives CDR1 KGHSH, CDR2 LQKENI. The CDR3 nucleotides read TGTGCCAGCTCACCCTCACGTGCAGGGTCTGATGGCTACACCTTC. It yields the protein CASSPSRAGSDGYTF.

There are many counts of this clonotype. The V and J genes are TRBV6-2 or TRBV6-3 and TRBJ1-5, with unresolved D. The CDR3 extends over 14 amino acids. Germline-derived CDR1 and CDR2 are MNHEY and SVGEGT. Between the trimmed V and J ends, which lost 6 bases and 2 bases, there was a span of 11 bases. CDR3 nucleotide sequence: TGTGCCAGCAGGCGGGAGTCGGGCAATCAGCCCCAGCATTTT. It is translated as CASRRESGNQPQHF.